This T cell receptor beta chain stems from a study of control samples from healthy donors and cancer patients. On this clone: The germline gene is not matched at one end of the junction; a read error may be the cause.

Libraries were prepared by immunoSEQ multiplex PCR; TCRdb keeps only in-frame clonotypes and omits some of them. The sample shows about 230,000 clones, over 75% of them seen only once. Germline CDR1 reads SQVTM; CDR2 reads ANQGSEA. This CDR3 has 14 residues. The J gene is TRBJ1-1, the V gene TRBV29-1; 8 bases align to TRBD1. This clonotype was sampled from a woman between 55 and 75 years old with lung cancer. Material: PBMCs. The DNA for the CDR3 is TGCAGCGTGGAAGGGGGCCAGGGGGCGACTGAAGCTTTCTTT. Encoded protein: CSVEGGQGATEAFF.